The following is a T cell receptor beta chain sequence with its context. The antigen remains unidentified. V gave up 3 bases and J gave up 5 bases; unmatched junction bases: 10. The length of the CDR3 is 16 residues. CDR1 is MNHEY and CDR2 is SVGEGT in the germline V gene. TCRdb re-called the 5' RACE reads through MiXCR, storing one row per CDR3 protein. The table includes roughly 350,000 distinct CDR3 sequences, around 27% detected once. This entry comes from a study of T-cell memory formation after mild COVID-19. Study-level findings and limits: Clones that shrank (day 15 to 85) were balanced CD4/CD8, whereas later expanders leaned CD4+. Most CD4+ clones that shrank were in CM and EM, while CD8+ ones turned up in EMRA.

The sequenced sample was PBMCs or a T cell subset sorted from them (not recorded which). The rearrangement links TRBV6-2 or TRBV6-3 to TRBJ2-7; 10 bases map to TRBD2. This receptor was obtained from an adult woman who had mild COVID-19 (a few samples of this study predate the infection). Cell type and time point are not known. The CDR3 sequence is CASSYVPRLAGDEQYF. Here the CDR3 DNA reads TGTGCCAGCAGTTATGTTCCGCGGCTAGCGGGAGACGAGCAGTACTTC.